The 20 T cell receptor beta chains in this list originate from one sample, sequenced in a study of OX40 agonist ivuxolimab in advanced cancers. The data were produced by immunoSEQ multiplex PCR, yet TCRdb's version contains in-frame clones alone and is incomplete. Of nearly 60,000 clones in the sample, 88% are singletons; the top ten hold roughly 3.7%. The input for sequencing was CD4+ or CD8+ T cells sorted from blood, taken in a trial of the OX40 agonist ivuxolimab. The origin of the receptors is an adult with an advanced solid tumor such as melanoma, head and neck, liver or kidney cancer.

V usage is TRBV4-3 and J usage is TRBJ1-5; no clear D gene. The germline CDR1 and CDR2 sequences are LGHNA and YSLEER. The CDR3 is made up of 15 amino acids. The V end lost 0 bases, the J end lost 9 bases, and 15 bases lay between the germline ends. This chain's CDR3 is CASSQDTALNRPQHF. CDR3 sequence (DNA): TGCGCCAGCAGCCAAGATACGGCGCTCAATAGGCCCCAGCATTTT.

The rearrangement joins TRBV11-2 to TRBJ2-7; TRBD1 aligns across 8 bases. CDR1 is SGHAT and CDR2 is FQNNGV in the germline V gene. This CDR3 has 13 amino acids. V shed 3 bases, J shed 6 bases, and the junction held 4 bases outside the gene matches. CDR3 DNA: TGTGCCAGCAGCTTGGACAGGGCTCGCGAGCAGTACTTC. Translation gives CASSLDRAREQYF.

In this sample, this clone turned up a few times. The chain carries TRBV6-5 and TRBJ1-5; 10 bases fit TRBD1. V shed 6 bases and J 2 bases; nucleotides not matched to a gene: 4. This CDR3 comprises 15 residues. Germline V gives CDR1 MNHEY, CDR2 SVGAGI. CDR3 bases: TGTGCCAGCAGAATGACAGGGGGCGGCAATCAGCCCCAGCATTTT. Protein product: CASRMTGGGNQPQHF.

The chain carries TRBV7-3 and TRBJ2-1; the match to TRBD2 covers 7 bases. The junction had 14 bases not matched to a gene; V was cut back by 6 bases and J by 9 bases. Germline loops: CDR1 SGHTA, CDR2 FQGTGA. This CDR3 is built from 15 residues. The CDR3 bases are TGTGCCAGCAGACCCGGGCAAGCGGGGTCCAGTGAGCAGTTCTTC. This gives the protein CASRPGQAGSSEQFF.

The chain's CDR3 is CASSLAGGPSTDTQYF. CDR3 nucleotide sequence: TGTGCCAGCAGCTTAGCGGGAGGACCGAGCACAGATACGCAGTATTTT. The rearrangement links TRBV7-9 to TRBJ2-3, with D perhaps matching TRBD2 (6 bases). The CDR3 has 16 amino acids. Trimming shortened V by 0 bases and J by 0 bases, and 10 bases separated the two germline ends. Germline values: CDR1 SEHNR, CDR2 FQNEAQ (reference sequence).

The J gene is TRBJ2-3, the V gene TRBV9; 9 bases map to TRBD2. Trimming cost V 5 bases and J 3 bases; bases outside gene matches: 10. Germline values: CDR1 SGDLS, CDR2 YYNGEE. CDR3 length: 16 amino acids. The CDR3 nucleotides are TGTGCCAGCAGACCGATAGCGGGAGAGTGGACAGATACGCAGTATTTT. Translating gives CASRPIAGEWTDTQYF.

The gene calls are TRBV6-1 and TRBJ2-3, with TRBD2 matching 7 bases. Germline CDR1 MNHNS, CDR2 SASEGT. The CDR3 length is 13 residues. The V segment lost 7 bases and the J segment 7 bases; nucleotides outside the gene matches: 8. CDR3 in DNA: TGTGCCAGCAACCGCCCCGGGAGGTATACGCAGTATTTT. It specifies CASNRPGRYTQYF.

The chain is built from TRBV29-1 and TRBJ2-3; 8 positions match TRBD1. CDR3 size: 14 residues. Trimming removed 7 bases from V and 3 bases from J; junction bases left unmatched: 9. From germline, CDR1 is SQVTM and CDR2 ANQGSEA. This CDR3 is CSAAQGARTDTQYF. CDR3 in DNA: TGCAGCGCCGCCCAGGGGGCAAGGACAGATACGCAGTATTTT.

V is TRBV27 and J is TRBJ2-7, with TRBD2 matching 9 bases. The V segment lost 8 bases and the J segment 4 bases; nucleotides outside the gene matches: 18. Per the germline V gene, CDR1 is MNHEY and CDR2 is SMNVEV (reference sequence). The CDR3 spans 17 residues. The CDR3 loop is CASPFTRRGRADYEQYF. CDR3 nucleotide sequence: TGTGCCAGCCCATTTACGCGCCGCGGGAGGGCCGATTACGAGCAGTACTTC.

The chain links TRBV10-2 to TRBJ2-1; no definite D call. CDR1 and CDR2 (germline): WSHSY, SAAADI. The germline V and J ends were trimmed by 5 bases and 0 bases, with 26 bases remaining between them. The CDR3 sequence is 20 residues long. DNA of the CDR3: TGCGCCAGCAGTCTCTTTATTGGTATTGGGCGGAGAAGCTCCTACAATGAGCAGTTCTTC. This sequence encodes CASSLFIGIGRRSSYNEQFF.

CDR3 residues: CASSGRFYGYTF. As DNA, the CDR3 is TGTGCCAGCAGTGGACGCTTCTATGGCTACACCTTC. The chain employs TRBV28 and TRBJ1-2; no reliable D call. Trimming removed 5 bases at V and 4 bases at J, with 8 bases between. The CDR3 has 12 residues. Germline CDR1 and CDR2: MDHEN and SYDVKM.

CDR3 coding DNA: TGCGCCAGCAGGTACGACAGCTTCATGAACACTGAAGCTTTCTTT. It translates to CASRYDSFMNTEAFF. This chain joins TRBV5-1 and TRBJ1-1, with a tentative D call TRBD1 (5 bases). Germline lookup yields CDR1 SGHRS and CDR2 YFSETQ. The V end lost 5 bases, the J end lost 0 bases, and 14 bases lay between the germline ends. The CDR3 is made up of 15 amino acids.

The chain combines TRBV7-6 with TRBJ2-3, with TRBD2 matching 9 bases. Losses at the gene ends were 5 bases for V and 5 bases for J; bases not matched to a gene: 11. Germline V CDR1 and CDR2: SGHVS, FNYEAQ. The CDR3 runs to 16 residues. The CDR3 sequence is CASSRRVAGEEDTQYF. Written as DNA, the CDR3 is TGTGCCAGCAGCCGCCGGGTAGCGGGAGAGGAAGATACGCAGTATTTT.

The chain carries TRBV15 and TRBJ1-2; D unresolved. CDR3 size: 12 residues. Per germline, CDR1 LNHNV and CDR2 YYDKDF (reference sequence). The V end was cut by 3 bases, the J end by 7 bases, with 9 bases between. The CDR3 nucleotides read TGTGCCACCAGCAGTACCGTTGGTGGCTACACCTTC. Translated, it gives CATSSTVGGYTF.

The chain links TRBV5-4 to TRBJ1-4; TRBD1 agrees at 9 bases. CDR1 and CDR2 from the germline V gene are SGHNT and YYREEE (reference sequence). The junction had 12 bases not matched to a gene; V was cut back by 4 bases and J by 5 bases. The CDR3 consists of 17 residues. CDR3 DNA: TGTGCCAGCAGCCGCGGGACAGGGCCAAGGGGGAATGAAAAACTGTTTTTT. It yields the protein CASSRGTGPRGNEKLFF. Combining the CDR3 with reference TRBV5-4 and TRBJ1-4 gives the whole variable domain ETGVTQSPTHLIKTRGQQVTLRCSSQSGHNTVSWYQQALGQGPQFIFQYYREEENGRGNFPPRFSGLQFPNYSSELNVNALELDDSALYLCASSRGTGPRGNEKLFFGSGTQLSVL.

The V and J genes are TRBV7-9 and TRBJ2-5; 8 bases align to TRBD1. The length of the CDR3 is 14 residues. V trimming: 5 bases; J trimming: 4 bases; junction bases outside the gene matches: 6. The germline CDR1 and CDR2 sequences are SEHNR and FQNEAQ (reference sequence). The DNA for the CDR3 is TGTGCCAGCAGCACCCGACAGGGGCCAGAGACCCAGTACTTC. Protein: CASSTRQGPETQYF.

V is TRBV7-2 and J is TRBJ2-3; D is unclear. V was shortened by 1 base and J by 3 bases, with 11 bases between the two germline ends. CDR3 length equals 15 residues. Germline V CDR1 and CDR2: SGHTA, FQGNSA. This CDR3 is CASSLGGVGTDTQYF. The CDR3 nucleotides are TGTGCCAGCAGCTTAGGCGGTGTCGGAACAGATACGCAGTATTTT.

A few counts support this clone. This chain connects TRBV18 to TRBJ2-1; the match to TRBD2 covers 10 bases. Germline trimming cut 6 bases from V and 7 bases from J; bases unmatched to any gene: 9. The CDR3 loop spans 15 amino acids. Germline V gene sequence: CDR1 KGHSH, CDR2 LQKENI. CDR3 residues: CASSSASGRGNEQFF. CDR3 nucleotide sequence: TGTGCCAGCTCGTCTGCTAGCGGGAGAGGAAATGAGCAGTTCTTC.

This rearrangement joins TRBV5-6 to TRBJ1-6, with D possibly matching TRBD1 (5 bases). The CDR3 totals 13 residues. V lost 3 bases, J lost 7 bases, and 8 bases lay in between. In germline, CDR1 is SGHDT, CDR2 YYEEEE. CDR3: CASSSTENSPLHF. The CDR3 region has the DNA TGTGCCAGCAGCTCGACAGAGAATTCACCCCTCCACTTT.

This clone was counted a single time. The genes are TRBV19 and TRBJ2-3; 9 positions match TRBD2. V trimming: 3 bases; J trimming: 0 bases; junction bases outside the gene matches: 10. In germline, CDR1 is LNHDA, CDR2 SQIVND (reference sequence). There are 18 residues in the CDR3. The CDR3 DNA is TGTGCCAGTAGTATGATGACGGCTAGCGGGGCTAGCACAGATACGCAGTATTTT. It encodes CASSMMTASGASTDTQYF.